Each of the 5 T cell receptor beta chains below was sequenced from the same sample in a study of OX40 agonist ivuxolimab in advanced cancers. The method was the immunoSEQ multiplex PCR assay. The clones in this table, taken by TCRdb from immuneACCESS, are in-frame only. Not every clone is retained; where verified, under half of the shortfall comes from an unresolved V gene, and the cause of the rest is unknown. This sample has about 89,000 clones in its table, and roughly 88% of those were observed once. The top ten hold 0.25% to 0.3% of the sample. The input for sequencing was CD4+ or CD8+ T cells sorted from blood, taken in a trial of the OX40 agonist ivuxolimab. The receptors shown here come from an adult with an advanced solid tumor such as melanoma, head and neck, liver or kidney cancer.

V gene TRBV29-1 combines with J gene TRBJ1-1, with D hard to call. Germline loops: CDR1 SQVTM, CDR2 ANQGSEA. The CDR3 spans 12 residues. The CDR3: CTARVGWTEAFF. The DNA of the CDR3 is TGCACCGCAAGGGTTGGTTGGACTGAAGCTTTCTTT.

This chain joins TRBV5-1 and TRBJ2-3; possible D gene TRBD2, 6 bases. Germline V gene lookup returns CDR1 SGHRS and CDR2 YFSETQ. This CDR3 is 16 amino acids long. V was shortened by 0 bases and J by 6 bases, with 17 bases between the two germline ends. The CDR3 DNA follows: TGCGCCAGCAGCTTGGCCAGGCGGGGTTCCTCGGATACGCAGTATTTT. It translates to CASSLARRGSSDTQYF.

The CDR3 spells CASSLQGPNYGYTF. CDR3 DNA: TGTGCCAGCAGCTTGCAGGGACCCAACTATGGCTACACCTTC. The chain has TRBV5-4 and TRBJ1-2; tentative D call: TRBD1 (5 bases). The CDR3 is 14 amino acids. V lost 1 base and J lost 2, with 9 bases in between. The germline V gene encodes CDR1 SGHNT and CDR2 YYREEE (reference sequence).

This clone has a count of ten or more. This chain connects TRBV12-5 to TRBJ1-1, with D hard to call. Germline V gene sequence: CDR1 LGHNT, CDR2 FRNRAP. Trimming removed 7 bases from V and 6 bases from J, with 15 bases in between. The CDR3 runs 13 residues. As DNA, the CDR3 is TGTGCTAGTGCCCCGATGAGAGGGTCTGAAGCTTTCTTT. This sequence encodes CASAPMRGSEAFF.

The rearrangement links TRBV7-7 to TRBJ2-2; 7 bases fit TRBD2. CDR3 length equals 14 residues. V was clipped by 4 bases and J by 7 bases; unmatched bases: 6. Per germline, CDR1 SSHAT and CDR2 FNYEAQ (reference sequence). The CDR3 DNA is TGTGCCAGCAGCTCCAGCGGGGCGAACGGGGAGCTGTTTTTT. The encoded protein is CASSSSGANGELFF.